This T cell receptor (beta chain) was captured by sequencing in a study of cytomegalovirus exposure and HLA in healthy donors. Overall study context: One earlier analysis, a look at 180 million or so T cells, found some 120 million unique TCR beta sequences.

Points on this clone: Its antigen is undetermined.

Study-wide results and limits: A few CMV-associated chains were confirmed in vitro to be specific for CMV antigens.

Both 60 Vbeta primers and 13 Jbeta primers went into the PCR. Per the study methods: Later reanalysis found approximately 76 million unique TCR beta chains, 10 million to 14 million of them shared. Method: immunoSEQ multiplex PCR; TCRdb's copy keeps in-frame clones and lacks some. V and J calls and clone size are given by that table; D and trimming were obtained from the DNA. The sample lists some 110,000 clones; 70% were seen once. V lost 0 bases and J lost 2, with 10 bases in between. Germline CDR1 reads LGHNT; CDR2 reads FRNRAP. This CDR3 comprises 16 residues. This chain connects TRBV12-5 to TRBJ2-2; a weak D match, TRBD1 (6 bases). The TCR was taken from a man aged 25 to 45 in good health and CMV-seropositive. Input material: PBMCs. The DNA for the CDR3 is TGTGCTAGTGGTTTGGTTAGGACAGAAAACACCGGGGAGCTGTTTTTT. Protein sequence: CASGLVRTENTGELFF.